A selection of T cell receptor beta chains follows, all from one sample in a study of cytomegalovirus exposure and HLA in healthy donors. Sequencing used immunoSEQ multiplex PCR; TCRdb keeps in-frame clones, though not all of them. The sample includes over 130,000 clones, more than 60% of them seen just once. Sequenced input: PBMCs. The source is a male donor in good health and CMV-seronegative. CDR3s include the opening cysteine and the closing phenylalanine or tryptophan. The D gene is left open where the match is weak. Size is omitted from some rows. Given values are once, few, many or a class for expanded clones.

J: TRBJ2-1; D: NA; V: TRBV15; size: NA; CDR3: CATSRVRGGYNEQFF; DNA: TGTGCCACCAGCAGAGTCAGGGGCGGGTACAATGAGCAGTTCTTC
J: TRBJ1-5; D: TRBD1; V: TRBV6-6; size: few; CDR3: CASSYSKGATNQPQHF; DNA: TGTGCCAGCAGTTACTCGAAGGGGGCGACCAATCAGCCCCAGCATTTT
J: TRBJ1-5; D: NA; V: TRBV19; size: NA; CDR3: CASSTAEDYQPQHF; DNA: TGTGCCAGTAGTACCGCGGAAGATTATCAGCCCCAGCATTTT
J: TRBJ1-3; D: NA; V: TRBV2; size: NA; CDR3: CASKADLGNTIYF; DNA: TGTGCCAGCAAGGCCGACTTGGGAAACACCATATATTTT
J: TRBJ2-5; D: NA; V: TRBV11-2; size: few; CDR3: CASSWVAGETQYF; DNA: TGTGCCAGCAGCTGGGTGGCGGGGGAGACCCAGTACTTC
J: TRBJ2-7; D: NA; V: TRBV27; size: NA; CDR3: CASSPQEPRAEQYF; DNA: TGTGCCAGCAGTCCGCAGGAACCGAGGGCCGAGCAGTACTTC
J: TRBJ2-1; D: TRBD2; V: TRBV7-2; size: few; CDR3: CASSLSGGTNEQFF; DNA: TGTGCCAGCAGCTTAAGCGGGGGGACGAATGAGCAGTTCTTC
J: TRBJ2-5; D: NA; V: TRBV28; size: NA; CDR3: CATSWSSQETQYF; DNA: TGTGCCACGTCGTGGAGCAGCCAAGAGACCCAGTACTTC
J: TRBJ2-7; D: NA; V: TRBV7-2; size: few; CDR3: CASKLTDTSYEQYF; DNA: TGTGCCAGCAAGCTTACGGACACCTCCTACGAGCAGTACTTC
J: TRBJ1-1; D: TRBD1; V: TRBV2; size: NA; CDR3: CASSVQGGSEAFF; DNA: TGTGCCAGCAGTGTACAGGGGGGTTCTGAAGCTTTCTTT
J: TRBJ2-3; D: NA; V: TRBV15; size: NA; CDR3: CATSRDGKGYPTDTQYF; DNA: TGTGCCACCAGCAGAGATGGGAAGGGGTATCCCACAGATACGCAGTATTTT
J: TRBJ2-3; D: TRBD2; V: TRBV7-8; size: NA; CDR3: CASSFGLAGDTDTQYF; DNA: TGTGCCAGCAGCTTCGGACTAGCGGGGGACACAGATACGCAGTATTTT
J: TRBJ2-7; D: TRBD1; V: TRBV6-1; size: NA; CDR3: CASIRTGGFYEQYF; DNA: TGTGCCAGCATCAGGACAGGGGGTTTCTACGAGCAGTACTTC
J: TRBJ2-1; D: NA; V: TRBV4-1; size: NA; CDR3: CASSQEVGDFYNEQFF; DNA: TGCGCCAGCAGCCAAGAAGTGGGGGACTTTTACAATGAGCAGTTCTTC
J: TRBJ2-7; D: NA; V: TRBV2; size: NA; CDR3: CASRRDMRGAYEQYF; DNA: TGTGCCAGCAGGAGAGACATGCGGGGAGCCTACGAGCAGTACTTC
J: TRBJ2-7; D: TRBD1; V: TRBV6-5; size: NA; CDR3: CASSRGQGGLEQYF; DNA: TGTGCCAGCAGCCGGGGACAGGGAGGGCTCGAGCAGTACTTC
J: TRBJ1-5; D: TRBD1; V: TRBV7-2; size: NA; CDR3: CASSPWDRGGNQPQHF; DNA: TGTGCCAGCAGCCCATGGGACAGGGGGGGCAATCAGCCCCAGCATTTT
J: TRBJ2-2; D: NA; V: TRBV7-2; size: NA; CDR3: CASSLGSQSLGELFF; DNA: TGTGCCAGCAGCTTAGGGTCCCAAAGCCTCGGGGAGCTGTTTTTT
J: TRBJ1-1; D: TRBD1; V: TRBV14; size: few; CDR3: CASSLPPGQGGTEAFF; DNA: TGTGCCAGCAGCCTACCACCGGGACAGGGGGGGACTGAAGCTTTCTTT
J: TRBJ2-7; D: TRBD2; V: TRBV5-6; size: NA; CDR3: CASSWGGGGYEQYF; DNA: TGTGCCAGCAGCTGGGGTGGGGGGGGTTACGAGCAGTACTTC
J: TRBJ2-1; D: NA; V: TRBV5-4; size: NA; CDR3: CASSLQGPNEGHEQFF; DNA: TGTGCCAGCAGCTTGCAGGGGCCGAATGAGGGGCATGAGCAGTTCTTC
J: TRBJ2-5; D: NA; V: TRBV7-2; size: NA; CDR3: CASSPRLGAQETQYF; DNA: TGTGCCAGCAGCCCGCGACTTGGGGCGCAAGAGACCCAGTACTTC
J: TRBJ2-3; D: TRBD2; V: TRBV7-2; size: NA; CDR3: CASSLGLAGAAGTQYF; DNA: TGTGCCAGCAGCTTAGGACTAGCGGGGGCGGCGGGGACGCAGTATTTT
J: TRBJ1-2; D: TRBD1; V: TRBV28; size: NA; CDR3: CASSAADRGSYGYTF; DNA: TGTGCCAGCAGTGCAGCCGACAGGGGATCCTATGGCTACACCTTC
J: TRBJ1-3; D: NA; V: TRBV27; size: NA; CDR3: CASSLAAAISSLGNTIYF; DNA: TGTGCCAGCAGTTTAGCGGCAGCCATAAGTTCGCTTGGAAACACCATATATTTT
J: TRBJ1-5; D: TRBD1; V: TRBV18; size: few; CDR3: CASSPPQGANVQQPQHF; DNA: TGTGCCAGCTCACCCCCACAGGGGGCGAATGTCCAACAGCCCCAGCATTTT
J: TRBJ2-7; D: TRBD1; V: TRBV11-3; size: NA; CDR3: CASSPGQGAYEQYF; DNA: TGTGCCAGCAGCCCGGGACAGGGCGCCTACGAGCAGTACTTC
J: TRBJ1-6; D: TRBD1; V: TRBV15; size: NA; CDR3: CATSSPDRGRRYNSPLHF; DNA: TGTGCCACCAGCTCACCGGACAGGGGCCGGCGTTATAATTCACCCCTCCACTTT
J: TRBJ2-2; D: TRBD1; V: TRBV5-1; size: NA; CDR3: CERQQGSTGELFF; DNA: TGCGAGCGCCAACAGGGGAGCACCGGGGAGCTGTTTTTT
J: TRBJ1-4; D: TRBD1; V: TRBV7-2; size: NA; CDR3: CASSPRTGISEKLFF; DNA: TGTGCCAGCAGCCCACGGACAGGGATAAGTGAAAAACTGTTTTTT
J: TRBJ2-7; D: TRBD1; V: TRBV28; size: NA; CDR3: CASTRQGRGEQYF; DNA: TGTGCCAGCACCAGACAGGGCCGTGGCGAGCAGTACTTC
J: TRBJ1-3; D: NA; V: TRBV6-5; size: NA; CDR3: CASQFGGAAGNTIYF; DNA: TGTGCCAGCCAATTCGGTGGGGCAGCTGGAAACACCATATATTTT
J: TRBJ2-3; D: TRBD2; V: TRBV28; size: once; CDR3: CASSRRLAESPDTQYF; DNA: TGTGCCAGCAGTCGCAGACTAGCGGAGAGCCCAGATACGCAGTATTTT
J: TRBJ1-2; D: NA; V: TRBV10-3; size: NA; CDR3: CAIGRLETDNYGYTF; DNA: TGTGCCATCGGACGACTTGAGACAGATAACTATGGCTACACCTTC
J: TRBJ2-1; D: TRBD2; V: TRBV9; size: NA; CDR3: CASSPSGVPYNEQFF; DNA: TGTGCCAGCAGCCCTAGCGGGGTACCCTACAATGAGCAGTTCTTC
J: TRBJ1-1; D: NA; V: TRBV23-1; size: few; CDR3: CASRAPGSPHEAFF; DNA: TGCGCCAGCAGGGCTCCCGGGTCACCCCATGAAGCTTTCTTT
J: TRBJ1-1; D: NA; V: TRBV6-5; size: few; CDR3: CASSYGRRTEAFF; DNA: TGTGCCAGCAGTTACGGGCGTCGCACTGAAGCTTTCTTT
J: TRBJ2-2; D: NA; V: TRBV4-1; size: few; CDR3: CASSQVSRSGELFF; DNA: TGCGCCAGCAGCCAAGTTTCGAGGTCCGGGGAGCTGTTTTTT
J: TRBJ2-2; D: TRBD1; V: TRBV6-1; size: NA; CDR3: CASSVGTDTGELFF; DNA: TGTGCCAGCAGTGTTGGGACAGACACCGGGGAGCTGTTTTTT
J: TRBJ1-2; D: NA; V: TRBV11-2; size: NA; CDR3: CASSLVSFGESNYGYTF; DNA: TGTGCCAGCAGCTTAGTCTCTTTCGGGGAATCTAACTATGGCTACACCTTC
J: TRBJ1-5; D: TRBD1; V: TRBV15; size: NA; CDR3: CATSDRLTGSNQPQHF; DNA: TGTGCCACCAGCGACCGGCTGACAGGGAGCAATCAGCCCCAGCATTTT
J: TRBJ1-6; D: TRBD1; V: TRBV6-1; size: NA; CDR3: CASRQGLPNSPLHF; DNA: TGTGCCAGCAGACAGGGGTTGCCTAATTCACCCCTCCACTTT
J: TRBJ1-5; D: NA; V: TRBV19; size: NA; CDR3: CASSLGGGVSNQPQHF; DNA: TGTGCCAGTAGTCTCGGAGGGGGGGTTAGCAATCAGCCCCAGCATTTT
J: TRBJ2-3; D: NA; V: TRBV5-1; size: NA; CDR3: CASTRGPPGDTQYF; DNA: TGCGCCAGCACGCGGGGGCCGCCTGGGGATACGCAGTATTTT
J: TRBJ1-1; D: NA; V: TRBV5-1; size: NA; CDR3: CASSWTLGGTEAFF; DNA: TGCGCCAGCAGCTGGACTCTCGGGGGGACTGAAGCTTTCTTT